Included here is one T cell receptor beta chain sequence, with context. Antigen: not known. This PCR relied on a set of 60 Vbeta primers and 13 Jbeta primers. Sequencing used immunoSEQ multiplex PCR; TCRdb keeps in-frame clones, though not all of them. Here the sample spans more than 100,000 clones, less than 75% being singletons. The source of the sample is a study of cytomegalovirus exposure and HLA in healthy donors. Notes on the study in general: Common viral pathogens seemed to be connected with several of the most significant clusters, according to a later analysis. Analysis performed later found 15,000 or so TCR beta sequences associated with HLA alleles at 0.05 false discovery rate.

The V gene's germline CDR1 is SEHNR and CDR2 FQNEAQ (reference sequence). The CDR3 covers 13 residues. Trimming removed 10 bases from V and 9 bases from J, with 20 bases in between. The chain has TRBV7-9 and TRBJ2-3; TRBD2 might be the D (7 bases). The sample was PBMCs. The TCR was taken from a woman in her forties in good health and CMV-seronegative. This CDR3 is CATPRGAERTQYF. The CDR3 DNA sequence: TGTGCCACCCCACGGGGGGCTGAGAGAACGCAGTATTTT.